The 3 T cell receptor beta chains presented below share a single source sample, sequenced in a study of blood T cell repertoires in COVID-19. Clones were read by immunoSEQ multiplex PCR, and TCRdb kept only the in-frame ones, dropping some. The sample carries 150,000 to 200,000 clones, roughly 76% recorded once. Input material: peripheral blood. The receptors here all came from a woman in her 40s with COVID-19, enrolled during active disease.

J is TRBJ2-5 and V is TRBV7-9, with D perhaps TRBD2 (6 bases). This CDR3 comprises 14 residues. Between the trimmed V and J ends, which lost 1 base and 1 base, there was a span of 7 bases. From germline, CDR1 is SEHNR and CDR2 FQNEAQ (reference sequence). The CDR3 nucleotides read TGTGCCAGCAGCTTAGTGACTAGCCAAGAGACCCAGTACTTC. Its translation: CASSLVTSQETQYF.

The chain is built from TRBV28 and TRBJ2-1; 16 bases fit TRBD2. Germline-derived CDR1 and CDR2 are MDHEN and SYDVKM. J was trimmed by 7 bases and V by 3 bases; bases with no gene match: 15. The CDR3 consists of 20 residues. This CDR3 is CASSFPKGGTSGRAANEQFF. The CDR3 DNA is TGTGCCAGCAGTTTCCCAAAGGGGGGGACTAGCGGGAGGGCCGCTAATGAGCAGTTCTTC. Full variable domain (remainder filled in from reference TRBV28 and TRBJ2-1): DVKVTQSSRYLVKRTGEKVFLECVQDMDHENMFWYRQDPGLGLRLIYFSYDVKMKEKGDIPEGYSVSREKKERFSLILESASTNQTSMYLCASSFPKGGTSGRAANEQFFGPGTRLTVL.

The chain couples TRBV24-1 to TRBJ2-3, with a weak D call TRBD1 (6 bases). The germline gives CDR1 KGHDR, CDR2 SFDVKD. The CDR3 is made up of 15 amino acids. The V end was cut by 3 bases, the J end by 2 bases, with 11 bases between. The CDR3 protein is CATSDPRGSTDTQYF. In DNA form, the CDR3 reads TGTGCCACCAGTGATCCCAGGGGTTCCACAGATACGCAGTATTTT.